Only a few counts were recorded for the clone carrying this T cell receptor (beta chain). Germline values: CDR1 LNHNV, CDR2 YYDKDF (reference sequence). This CDR3 is 19 amino acids long. Trimming took 0 bases from V and 0 from J; bases not matched to a gene: 12. The record originates from a study of blood T cell repertoires in COVID-19. Study context: Spain, Italy and the United States supplied samples that represented acute and convalescent COVID-19. Nucleic acid was either cDNA or gDNA, and it came from T cells, B-cell-depleted T cells, or PBMCs.

Original processing methods: Using reference gene primer amplification, nucleated cell counts were estimated. The data were produced by immunoSEQ multiplex PCR, yet TCRdb's version contains in-frame clones alone and is incomplete. The V and J calls and clone size come from that table; D and trimming were worked out from the DNA. The sample lists roughly 150,000 clones; around 85% were seen once. Source material: peripheral blood. This rearrangement joins TRBV15 to TRBJ1-1; 8 nucleotides agree with TRBD1. The TCR comes from a human donor in a cohort sampled during active COVID-19. The CDR3 sequence is CATSRDLRGRGKMNTEAFF. The DNA for the CDR3 is TGTGCCACCAGCAGAGATCTCAGGGGGCGCGGAAAAATGAACACTGAAGCTTTCTTT.